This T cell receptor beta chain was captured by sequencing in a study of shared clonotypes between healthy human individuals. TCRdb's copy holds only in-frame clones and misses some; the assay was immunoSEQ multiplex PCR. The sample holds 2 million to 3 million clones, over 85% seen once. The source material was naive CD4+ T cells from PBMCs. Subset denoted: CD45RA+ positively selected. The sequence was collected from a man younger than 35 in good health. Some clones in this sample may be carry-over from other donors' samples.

The chain's CDR3 is CASSFGGGETQYF. The CDR3 DNA reads as TGTGCCAGCAGCTTTGGCGGTGGGGAGACCCAGTACTTC. V and J are TRBV11-3 and TRBJ2-5; D is unclear. The V gene lost 3 bases and the J gene lost 5 bases, with 10 bases spanning the gap. Germline V lookup: CDR1 SGHNT, CDR2 YENEEA. This CDR3 has 13 amino acids.